The rows below give T cell receptor beta chains drawn from one sample of a study of OX40 agonist ivuxolimab in advanced cancers. Profiled with immunoSEQ multiplex PCR; TCRdb holds only in-frame clones, not every one. The sample shows some 38,000 clones, about 89% of them seen only once. This material consisted of CD4+ or CD8+ T cells sorted from blood, taken in a trial of the OX40 agonist ivuxolimab. The receptors shown here come from an adult with an advanced solid tumor such as melanoma, head and neck, liver or kidney cancer. CDR3s include the opening cysteine and the closing phenylalanine or tryptophan.

V gene	J gene	CDR3 protein
TRBV7-6	TRBJ2-1	CASSLEGGPDEQFF
TRBV7-8	TRBJ2-3	CASSLWGAGGTDTQYF
TRBV7-9	TRBJ2-3	CASSRLAGLRDTQYF
TRBV6-5	TRBJ2-7	CASSYSWGDRVYEQYF
TRBV19	TRBJ1-5	CASSIGAAQHF
TRBV29-1	TRBJ1-2	CSVMTASNYGYTF
TRBV9	TRBJ2-3	CASSVLQSTDTQYF
TRBV4-3	TRBJ2-7	CASSQTEKSYEQYF
TRBV5-8	TRBJ2-2	CASSPLGNTGELFF
TRBV2	TRBJ1-4	CASSRQGASNEKLFF
TRBV27	TRBJ1-4	CASSPLQDLNEKLFF
TRBV5-6	TRBJ2-5	CASSFLGSGEETQYF
TRBV27	TRBJ2-3	CASSRSAGNRDESTQYF
TRBV11-3	TRBJ2-3	CASGSSGSLDTQYF
TRBV4-1	TRBJ2-5	CASGFNVQETQYF
TRBV27	TRBJ2-7	CASSLISTYSYEQYF
TRBV5-5	TRBJ2-5	CASRFEGSQETQYF
TRBV7-9	TRBJ2-5	CASSSLGEGEQETQYF
TRBV29-1	TRBJ1-1	CSVGWGNTEAFF
TRBV5-1	NA	CASSPGVGTSSYEQYF
TRBV19	TRBJ1-2	CASSGEPGRYGYTF
TRBV7-9	TRBJ1-3	CASSLRDGTFSGNTIYF
TRBV27	TRBJ2-1	CASSLPIALNEQFF
TRBV28	TRBJ2-7	CASSLFGDSSYEQYF
TRBV5-1	TRBJ2-2	CASSFSGGAMSTGELFF
TRBV28	TRBJ1-5	CASNYRFLGNQPQHF
TRBV5-1	TRBJ2-5	CASSWGPEETQYF
TRBV7-2	TRBJ1-2	CASSLATGSYGYTF
TRBV11-3	TRBJ2-3	CASSPHRSGDTDTQYF
TRBV27	TRBJ2-1	CASSLSGGYNEQFF
TRBV13	TRBJ2-2	CASSSHGQGNTGELFF
TRBV28	TRBJ1-6	CASSSSPNNSPLHF
TRBV19	TRBJ1-5	CASQGHGNQPQHF
TRBV27	TRBJ1-5	CASSLWGRTMGQPQHF
TRBV16	TRBJ2-3	CASTPLHIDNRSGFTDTQYF
TRBV9	TRBJ2-7	CASSIGDGAGSYEQYF
TRBV5-1	TRBJ2-7	CASSLEDSYEQYF
TRBV27	TRBJ1-3	CASSLVGNTIYF
TRBV10-2	TRBJ2-3	CASRQGAGDTQYF
TRBV9	TRBJ2-3	CASSLAGGFTDTQYF
TRBV6-4	TRBJ1-1	CASSGNPYTEAFF
TRBV6-6	TRBJ2-2	CASTSNTGELFF
TRBV5-4	TRBJ1-1	CASSPPAGTKAFF
TRBV7-6	TRBJ2-1	CASSFGQGGYNEQFF
TRBV7-9	TRBJ1-6	CATMSSYNSPLHF
TRBV13	TRBJ2-6	CASVKTGRSGANVLTF
TRBV2	TRBJ2-1	CASSDDTGLAPSYNEQFF
TRBV28	TRBJ1-2	CASSVTGVPLLYTF
TRBV10-3	TRBJ2-3	CAISESGFPDTQYF
TRBV4-1	TRBJ2-3	CASSQRLRSSTDTQYF
TRBV4-1	TRBJ2-7	CASSQGDQFEQYF
TRBV13	TRBJ2-7	CASSLPEEGYEQYF
TRBV5-6	TRBJ1-2	CASSFNGRAADGYTF
TRBV11-2	TRBJ2-1	CASSSTRPYEQFF
TRBV7-9	TRBJ2-2	CASSPREHANTGELFF